The 18 T cell receptor beta chains below come from one sample, sequenced in a study of beta chain features in type 1 diabetes. Study-wide findings and caveats: Type 1 diabetes patients had TCRB CDR3s that were shorter (moderately but significantly so) in all four CD4+ subsets.

No antigen has been identified for these receptors. The study reverse transcribed the entire isolated RNA, so it sequenced expressed TCRB transcripts. Sequencing was performed with immunoSEQ multiplex PCR; in TCRdb, only in-frame clones are kept and a portion is missing. The profile shows under 850,000 clones, around 15% of them singletons. The specimen sequenced was naive CD4+ T cells from blood. These receptors originate from a man aged 18 to 35 with type 1 diabetes.

The chain combines TRBV30 with TRBJ2-5, with 8 bases that match TRBD2. Germline V gene data show CDR1 as GTSNPN and CDR2 as SVGIG (reference sequence). V was pared by 4 bases and J by 11 bases, with 6 bases of the junction left unmatched. There are 11 residues in the CDR3. The CDR3 bases are TGTGCCTGGACCTCCGGGGGGGAGCAGTACTTC. It codes for CAWTSGGEQYF.

This clone was detected a few times. The gene calls are TRBV6-6 and TRBJ2-5; maybe TRBD1 (6 bases). This CDR3 comprises 14 residues. Germline values: CDR1 MNHNY, CDR2 SVGAGI (reference sequence). The V gene lost 2 bases and the J gene lost 3 bases, with 10 bases spanning the gap. The CDR3 here is CASSYEYREETQYF. DNA for the CDR3: TGTGCCAGCAGTTACGAGTACAGGGAAGAGACCCAGTACTTC.

This clone was observed a handful of times. The V gene is TRBV5-1, the J gene TRBJ2-7; weak D call: TRBD2 (5 bases). The germline gives CDR1 SGHRS, CDR2 YFSETQ. This CDR3 has 15 residues. Trimming stripped 0 bases from V and 7 bases from J, with 17 bases between. Here the CDR3 reads CASSLGAISPGEQYF. The DNA of the CDR3 is TGCGCCAGCAGCTTGGGGGCCATCAGCCCGGGGGAGCAGTACTTC.

The DNA of the CDR3 is TGTGCCAGCAGCGAGAACAGGGAGGGAGGCTACACCTTC. Residues: CASSENREGGYTF. The V and J genes are TRBV9 and TRBJ1-2, with a tentative D call TRBD1 (6 bases). Germline CDR1 SGDLS, CDR2 YYNGEE. CDR3 size: 13 residues. The ends were cut back, 3 bases at V and 8 bases at J, with 14 bases in the middle.

The gene calls are TRBV6-1 and TRBJ2-7, with D hard to call. V shed 7 bases and J shed 2 bases, with 15 bases lying between them. The length of the CDR3 is 14 residues. Germline V lookup: CDR1 MNHNS, CDR2 SASEGT. The CDR3 DNA sequence: TGTGCCAGCATGGAGCCGCGACGTACCTACGAGCAGTACTTC. This translates into CASMEPRRTYEQYF.

V and J are TRBV5-5 and TRBJ1-6; D gene unclear. Germline V gene lookup returns CDR1 SGHKS and CDR2 YYEKEE (reference sequence). V lost 4 bases, J lost 7 bases, and 15 bases lay in between. CDR3 size: 15 residues. As DNA, the CDR3 is TGTGCCAGCAGCAGGGCGGGCCCAGAGAATTCACCCCTCCACTTT. Translation: CASSRAGPENSPLHF. Drawing the rest from reference TRBV5-5 and TRBJ1-6, the complete variable domain is DAGVTQSPTHLIKTRGQQVTLRCSPISGHKSVSWYQQVLGQGPQFIFQYYEKEERGRGNFPDRFSARQFPNYSSELNVNALLLGDSALYLCASSRAGPENSPLHFGNGTRLTVT.

V is TRBV9 and J is TRBJ2-5, with 15 bases identical to TRBD2. Per the germline V gene, CDR1 is SGDLS and CDR2 is YYNGEE. J was trimmed by 1 base and V by 3 bases; bases with no gene match: 1. The CDR3 covers 16 residues. CDR3 nucleotides: TGTGCCAGCAGCGCGGGACTAGCGGGGGGCCAAGAGACCCAGTACTTC. Its translation is CASSAGLAGGQETQYF. Full variable domain (rest looked up from reference TRBV9 and TRBJ2-5): DSGVTQTPKHLITATGQRVTLRCSPRSGDLSVYWYQQSLDQGLQFLIQYYNGEERAKGNILERFSAQQFPDLHSELNLSSLELGDSALYFCASSAGLAGGQETQYFGPGTRLLVL.

The chain links TRBV7-9 to TRBJ2-3; TRBD2 matches 9 bases. Trimming removed 3 bases from V and 0 bases from J; junction bases left unmatched: 7. The germline V gene has CDR1 SEHNR and CDR2 FQNEAQ (reference sequence). The CDR3 runs 17 residues. DNA for the CDR3: TGTGCCAGCAGCTTCCCGGGACTAGCATCTAGCACAGATACGCAGTATTTT. Its translation: CASSFPGLASSTDTQYF.

The chain recombines TRBV4-1 with TRBJ1-5; D gene ambiguous. CDR3 size: 13 residues. V was trimmed by 3 bases and J by 6 bases, leaving 9 bases between them. Germline lookup yields CDR1 MGHRA and CDR2 YSYEKL. CDR3 nucleotide sequence: TGCGCCAGCAGCCAGGATCCCCCTCAGCCCCAGCATTTT. Translation: CASSQDPPQPQHF.

The chain has TRBV5-6 and TRBJ2-5; 9 bases align to TRBD1. The CDR3 is 14 amino acids. Trimming cost V 4 bases and J 3 bases; bases outside gene matches: 4. Germline CDR1 SGHDT, CDR2 YYEEEE. The chain's CDR3 is CASSAQGAEETQYF. For the CDR3, the DNA is TGTGCCAGCAGCGCACAGGGGGCTGAAGAGACCCAGTACTTC.

The rearrangement joins TRBV30 to TRBJ1-1; D not resolved. Trimming stripped 6 bases from V and 6 bases from J, with 17 bases between. The CDR3 extends over 13 amino acids. From germline, CDR1 is GTSNPN and CDR2 SVGIG (reference sequence). CDR3 in amino acids: CACILFGVSEAFF. The CDR3 DNA reads as TGTGCCTGTATCCTTTTCGGCGTTTCTGAAGCTTTCTTT.

The CDR3 spells CASSSGPPTDYGYTF. The CDR3, as DNA: TGCGCCAGCAGCTCGGGACCGCCAACGGACTATGGCTACACCTTC. The chain combines TRBV5-1 with TRBJ1-2; possibly TRBD1 for D (5 bases). Germline CDR1 is SGHRS and CDR2 is YFSETQ. The ends were cut back, 3 bases at V and 3 bases at J, with 15 bases in the middle. This CDR3 has 15 amino acids.

This chain links TRBV25-1 with TRBJ1-4; D is unresolved. From germline, CDR1 is MGHDK and CDR2 SYGVNS. The CDR3 contains 16 residues. V lost 3 bases, J lost 0 bases, and 11 bases lay in between. The CDR3 nucleotides are TGTGCCAGCAGTGACGATCTCGGTCCAACTAATGAAAAACTGTTTTTT. This codes for CASSDDLGPTNEKLFF. The variable domain in full, with the rest retrieved from reference TRBV25-1 and TRBJ1-4, is EADIYQTPRYLVIGTGKKITLECSQTMGHDKMYWYQQDPGMELHLIHYSYGVNSTEKGDLSSESTVSRIRTEHFPLTLESARPSHTSQYLCASSDDLGPTNEKLFFGSGTQLSVL.

J is TRBJ2-3 and V is TRBV2, with TRBD1 identical over 7 bases. With V trimmed by 6 bases and J by 5 bases, 5 bases remained unmatched. The CDR3 is 13 amino acids. CDR1 is SNHLY, CDR2 FYNNEI, per germline. The CDR3 region has the DNA TGTGCCAGCAGGGGACAGTTTCTAGATACGCAGTATTTT. Its protein is CASRGQFLDTQYF.

The sample holds a few counts of this clone. The chain recombines TRBV6-1 with TRBJ2-1; D gene uncertain. Trimming stripped 0 bases from V and 10 bases from J, with 7 bases between. The germline CDR1 and CDR2 sequences are MNHNS and SASEGT. CDR3 length equals 12 residues. CDR3 region: CASSEAGLEQFF. CDR3 bases: TGTGCCAGCAGTGAAGCAGGGTTAGAGCAGTTCTTC.

The chain uses TRBV6-5 and TRBJ1-2; D is uncertain. V shed 0 bases and J shed 2 bases, with 13 bases lying between them. Germline lookup yields CDR1 MNHEY and CDR2 SVGAGI. The CDR3 has 16 amino acids. The CDR3 here is CASSYSYLRGNYGYTF. The CDR3 region has the DNA TGTGCCAGCAGTTACTCGTATCTGCGAGGGAACTATGGCTACACCTTC.

This clone was observed a few times. The genes are TRBV11-2 and TRBJ2-1; D gene ambiguous. Trimming took 5 bases from V and 9 from J, leaving 11 bases between them. Germline V gives CDR1 SGHAT, CDR2 FQNNGV. The length of the CDR3 is 12 residues. CDR3 DNA: TGTGCCAGCAGCGGGCTTAGGGTTGAGCAGTTCTTC. Translating gives CASSGLRVEQFF.

The chain recombines TRBV7-9 with TRBJ1-5; D uncertain. The CDR3 runs to 12 residues. CDR1 and CDR2 (germline): SEHNR, FQNEAQ (reference sequence). Trimming left V 3 bases short and J 15 bases short, with 15 bases between. CDR3 nucleotide sequence: TGTGCCAGCAGCTTGGACTCCTTACCACGGCATTTT. Its protein product is CASSLDSLPRHF.